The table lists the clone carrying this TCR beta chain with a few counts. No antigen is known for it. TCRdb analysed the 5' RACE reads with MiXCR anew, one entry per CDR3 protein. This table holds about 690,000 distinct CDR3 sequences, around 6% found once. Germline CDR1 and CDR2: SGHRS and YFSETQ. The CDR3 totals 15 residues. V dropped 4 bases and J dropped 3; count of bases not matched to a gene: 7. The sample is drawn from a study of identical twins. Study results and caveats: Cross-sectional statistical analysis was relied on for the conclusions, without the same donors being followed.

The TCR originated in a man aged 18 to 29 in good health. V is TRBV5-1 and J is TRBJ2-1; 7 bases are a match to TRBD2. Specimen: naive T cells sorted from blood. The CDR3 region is CASSAYSGFYNEQFF. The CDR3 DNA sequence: TGCGCCAGCAGCGCCTATAGCGGGTTCTACAATGAGCAGTTCTTC.